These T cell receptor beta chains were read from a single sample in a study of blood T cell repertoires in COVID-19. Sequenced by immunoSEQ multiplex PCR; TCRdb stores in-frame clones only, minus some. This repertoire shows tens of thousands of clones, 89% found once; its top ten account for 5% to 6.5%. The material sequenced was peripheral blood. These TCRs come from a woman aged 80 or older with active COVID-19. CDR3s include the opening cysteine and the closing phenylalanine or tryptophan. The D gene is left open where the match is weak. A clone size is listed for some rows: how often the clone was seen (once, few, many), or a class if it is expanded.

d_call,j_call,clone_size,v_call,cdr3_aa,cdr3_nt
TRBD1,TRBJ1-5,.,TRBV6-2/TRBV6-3,CASSHYPGTGGNQPQHF,TGTGCCAGCAGCCACTACCCCGGGACAGGGGGCAATCAGCCCCAGCATTTT
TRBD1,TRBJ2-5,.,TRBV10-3,CAISETAGGETQYF,TGTGCCATCAGTGAGACGGCAGGGGGAGAGACCCAGTACTTC
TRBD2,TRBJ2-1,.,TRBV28,CASSLVVPLPGGGSYNEQFF,TGTGCCAGCAGTTTAGTTGTACCCCTCCCTGGCGGGGGGTCCTACAATGAGCAGTTCTTC
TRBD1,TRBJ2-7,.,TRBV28,CASSTRTGLSYEQYF,TGTGCCAGCAGTACCCGGACAGGGTTGTCCTACGAGCAGTACTTC
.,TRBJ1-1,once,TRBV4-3,CASSRARTVNTEAFF,TGCGCCAGCAGCCGAGCTAGGACAGTGAACACTGAAGCTTTCTTT
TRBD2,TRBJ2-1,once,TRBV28,CASADGRRTIEQFF,TGTGCCAGCGCCGACGGGAGGAGGACAATTGAGCAGTTCTTC
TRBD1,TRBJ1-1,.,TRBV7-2,CASAEGAQTEAFF,TGTGCCAGCGCGGAGGGGGCGCAAACTGAAGCTTTCTTT
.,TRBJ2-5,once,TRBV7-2,CASSFVQPQETQYF,TGTGCCAGCAGCTTCGTACAGCCACAAGAGACCCAGTACTTC
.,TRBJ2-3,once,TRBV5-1,CASSFPSRETDTQYF,TGCGCCAGCAGCTTCCCTTCGCGGGAAACAGATACGCAGTATTTT
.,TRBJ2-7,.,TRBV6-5,CASSTPREQYF,TGTGCCAGCAGTACCCCGAGGGAGCAGTACTTC
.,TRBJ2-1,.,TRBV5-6,CASSSDLEGAYNEQFF,TGTGCCAGCAGCTCGGACCTCGAGGGGGCCTACAATGAGCAGTTCTTC
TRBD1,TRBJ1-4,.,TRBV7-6,CASSLVPGQGEKLFF,TGTGCCAGCAGCTTAGTCCCGGGACAGGGTGAAAAACTGTTTTTT
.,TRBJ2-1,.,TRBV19,CASSRRLGTEQFF,TGTGCCAGTTCGCGGCGACTAGGAACTGAGCAGTTCTTC
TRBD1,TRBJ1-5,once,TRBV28,CASSRTGGAQPQHF,TGTGCCAGCAGCCGGACAGGGGGAGCTCAGCCCCAGCATTTT
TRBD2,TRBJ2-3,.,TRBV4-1,CASSQDQSGRGRDTQYF,TGCGCCAGCAGCCAAGATCAGAGCGGGAGGGGGAGGGATACGCAGTATTTT
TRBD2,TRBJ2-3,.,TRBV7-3,CASSPGTSGSLTDTQYF,TGTGCCAGCAGCCCTGGGACTAGCGGGAGTTTGACAGATACGCAGTATTTT
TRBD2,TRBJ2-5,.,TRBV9,CASSVGPGGGETQYF,TGTGCCAGCAGCGTAGGACCGGGAGGGGGAGAGACCCAGTACTTC
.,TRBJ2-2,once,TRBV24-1,CATEGNTGELFF,TGTGCCACCGAGGGGAACACCGGGGAGCTGTTTTTT
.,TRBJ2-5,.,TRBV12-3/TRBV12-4,CASSLQFTETQYF,TGTGCCAGCAGTTTACAGTTTACGGAGACCCAGTACTTC
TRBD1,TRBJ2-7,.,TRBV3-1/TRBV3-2,CASSLQGAYEQYF,TGTGCCAGCAGCCTACAGGGGGCGTACGAGCAGTACTTC
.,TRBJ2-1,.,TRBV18,CASSPPSRSDEQFF,TGTGCCAGCTCACCACCCAGCCGGAGTGATGAGCAGTTCTTC
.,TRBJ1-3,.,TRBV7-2,CASSRDTGGNTIYF,TGTGCCAGCAGTCGGGACACGGGAGGAAACACCATATATTTT
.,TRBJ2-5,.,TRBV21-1,CIGREGYQETQYF,TGCATAGGGCGGGAGGGGTACCAAGAGACCCAGTACTTC
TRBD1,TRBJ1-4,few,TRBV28,CASSRPRTGGKLFF,TGTGCCAGCAGTCGACCGCGGACAGGGGGAAAACTGTTTTTT
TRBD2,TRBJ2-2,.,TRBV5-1,CASSMGLAGITGELFF,TGCGCCAGCAGCATGGGACTAGCGGGGATAACCGGGGAGCTGTTTTTT
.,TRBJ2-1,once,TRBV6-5,CASSSPGNEQFF,TGTGCCAGCAGTTCCCCGGGAAATGAGCAGTTCTTC
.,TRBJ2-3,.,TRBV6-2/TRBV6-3,CASSSQSTDTQYF,TGTGCCAGCAGTTCCCAGAGCACAGATACGCAGTATTTT
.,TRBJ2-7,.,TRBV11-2,CASSRDRQVHYEQYF,TGTGCCAGCAGCCGCGACAGGCAGGTCCACTACGAGCAGTACTTC
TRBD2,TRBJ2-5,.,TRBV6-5,CASSYLGGKTQYF,TGTGCCAGCAGTTACTTGGGGGGGAAGACCCAGTACTTC
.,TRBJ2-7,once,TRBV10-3,CAIRSDTTSYEQYF,TGTGCCATCAGGTCGGACACCACCTCCTACGAGCAGTACTTC
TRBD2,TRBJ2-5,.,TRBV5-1,CASPGREGRETQYF,TGCGCCAGCCCAGGGCGGGAGGGCCGGGAGACCCAGTACTTC
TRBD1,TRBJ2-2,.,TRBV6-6,CATRTGLDTGELFF,TGTGCCACCCGGACAGGGTTGGACACCGGGGAGCTGTTTTTT
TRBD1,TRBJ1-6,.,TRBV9,CASSGTGEINSPLHF,TGTGCCAGCAGCGGTACAGGGGAAATAAATTCACCCCTCCACTTT
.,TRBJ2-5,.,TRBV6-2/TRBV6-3,CASSYGLRRSRETQYF,TGTGCCAGCAGTTACGGGCTACGTCGGTCTCGGGAGACCCAGTACTTC
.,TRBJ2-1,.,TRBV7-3,CASSPPVTGEQFF,TGTGCCAGCAGCCCACCCGTCACGGGGGAGCAGTTCTTC
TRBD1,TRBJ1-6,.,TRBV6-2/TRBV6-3,CASSSSGTGPFLLHF,TGTGCCAGCAGTTCTTCCGGGACAGGCCCGTTTCTCCTCCACTTT
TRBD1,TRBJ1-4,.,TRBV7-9,CASSSPGGRREKLFF,TGTGCCAGCAGTTCCCCAGGGGGCCGGCGGGAAAAACTGTTTTTT